This T cell receptor (beta chain) was recovered during a study of OX40 agonist ivuxolimab in advanced cancers. Background on the study: Patients took ivuxolimab, an agonistic anti-OX40 (CD134) antibody. The study's findings and limits: The CD4+ and CD8+ T cells in the blood had expanded clonally by week 6 at 0.1 to 3.0 mg/kg.

Worth noting for this clone: Its target is unknown.

The CDR3 spans 14 residues. V lost 4 bases to trimming and J lost 7 bases; unmatched junction nucleotides: 8. Germline CDR1 and CDR2: SGHVS and FNYEAQ. Autoimmune disease history or systemic immunosuppression was exclusionary. Peripheral blood came from all dose cohorts at three timepoints. Sequencing used immunoSEQ multiplex PCR; TCRdb keeps in-frame clones, though not all of them. The sample contains 70,000 to 90,000 clones, about 88% of which appear only once. The input for sequencing was CD4+ or CD8+ T cells sorted from blood, taken in a trial of the OX40 agonist ivuxolimab. The chain carries TRBV7-6 and TRBJ2-7; 9 nucleotides line up with TRBD1. This TCR came from an adult with an advanced solid tumor such as melanoma, head and neck, liver or kidney cancer. The CDR3 is CASSYRTGEGEQYF. CDR3 nucleotides: TGTGCCAGCAGCTATAGGACAGGGGAAGGAGAGCAGTACTTC.